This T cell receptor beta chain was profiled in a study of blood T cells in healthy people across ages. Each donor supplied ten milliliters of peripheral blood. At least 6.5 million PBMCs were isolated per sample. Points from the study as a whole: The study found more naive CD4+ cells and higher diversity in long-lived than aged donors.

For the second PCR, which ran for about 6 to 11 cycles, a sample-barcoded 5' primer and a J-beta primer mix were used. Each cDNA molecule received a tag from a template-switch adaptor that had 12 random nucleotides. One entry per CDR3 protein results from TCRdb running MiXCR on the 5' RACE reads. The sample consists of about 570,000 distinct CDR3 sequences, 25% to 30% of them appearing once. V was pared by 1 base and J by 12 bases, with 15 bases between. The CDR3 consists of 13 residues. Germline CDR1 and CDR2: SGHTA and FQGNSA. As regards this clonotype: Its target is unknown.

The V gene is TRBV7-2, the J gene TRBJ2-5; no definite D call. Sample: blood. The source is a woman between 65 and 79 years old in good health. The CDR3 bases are TGTGCCAGCAGCTTAGATCACAAAGGCAAAGAGTACTTC. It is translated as CASSLDHKGKEYF.